This T cell receptor beta chain was sequenced during a study of the immune and genomic landscape of osteosarcoma. As for the study in general: Poor-risk disease predominated: 72% to 80% unfavorable response, over 60% deceased.

This clone was observed a few times. Its antigen is not identified. Poor-prognosis osteosarcoma patients supplied post-treatment primary, local recurrence and metastasis tumor specimens. Broader study findings: A single dominant hyperexpanded clone appeared in five cases, each with <100 clonotypes. Productive clonality was low overall, averaging roughly 0.1, maximum approximately 0.28. Compared with cold C1, the hot C3 cluster had higher, still-low clonality.

Profiled with immunoSEQ multiplex PCR; TCRdb holds only in-frame clones, not every one. Of more than 10,000 clones in the sample, 60% to 85% were seen once. This sequence was found in a human donor with osteosarcoma. Source material: osteosarcoma tumor tissue from the lung.

CDR3 DNA sequence: TGTGCCAGCAGCGGGACAGGGGTTTTGCGCGAGCAGTACTTC. Its translation: CASSGTGVLREQYF. The J gene is TRBJ2-7, the V gene TRBV11-2; 10 nucleotides line up with TRBD1. The ends lost 5 bases at V and 6 bases at J; junction bases unmatched: 7. CDR3 length: 14 amino acids. Germline CDR1 reads SGHAT; CDR2 reads FQNNGV. Combining the CDR3 with reference TRBV11-2 and TRBJ2-7 gives the whole variable domain EAGVAQSPRYKIIEKRQSVAFWCNPISGHATLYWYQQILGQGPKLLIQFQNNGVVDDSQLPKDRFSAERLKGVDSTLKIQPAKLEDSAVYLCASSGTGVLREQYFGPGTRLTVT.